This T cell receptor (beta chain) was sequenced during a study of cytomegalovirus exposure and HLA in healthy donors. Both 60 Vbeta primers and 13 Jbeta primers went into the PCR. Clones were read by immunoSEQ multiplex PCR, and TCRdb kept only the in-frame ones, dropping some. This sample has over 130,000 clones, with around 70% found just once. In its sample, this clone was seen a few times. Its matching antigen is unknown. Notes on the study in general: An ancestry cluster, one associated with Asian ancestry, reportedly showed fewer N-insertions than the roughly 670-donor mean in a later analysis. The authors later found TCR association rates varying by HLA locus, with DRB1 most and HLA-C fewest.

V lost 3 bases to trimming and J lost 7 bases; unmatched junction nucleotides: 10. Germline loops: CDR1 MGHRA, CDR2 YSYEKL. The CDR3 is 15 amino acids. Source material: PBMCs. This receptor was identified in a woman aged 25 to 39 in good health and CMV-seronegative. The chain is built from TRBV4-1 and TRBJ2-5, with 8 bases lining up with TRBD1. The CDR3 protein is CASSHPGQAAGTQYF. The CDR3 nucleotides read TGCGCCAGCAGCCACCCGGGACAGGCCGCGGGGACCCAGTACTTC.